This T cell receptor beta chain was obtained from a study of OX40 agonist ivuxolimab in advanced cancers. Whole-study context: At 0.01 to 10 mg/kg, ivuxolimab was administered intravenously to patients every 2 weeks. Dose-escalation subjects each had hepatocellular carcinoma, melanoma, renal cell or head and neck cancer. Overall study findings and caveats: There were, on average, more expanded clones in CD8+ T cells than in CD4+.

Sequencing used immunoSEQ multiplex PCR; TCRdb keeps in-frame clones, though not all of them. The sample has about 25,000 clones; about 80% are singletons. Worth noting for this clone: As yet, its antigen is unknown.

Per the germline V gene, CDR1 is SGHTA and CDR2 is FQGTGA. The V and J ends lost 4 bases and 5 bases respectively, with 6 bases between them. The CDR3 loop spans 12 amino acids. The receptor comes from an adult with an advanced solid tumor such as melanoma, head and neck, liver or kidney cancer. J is TRBJ2-1 and V is TRBV7-3, with D hard to call. The sample in question was CD4+ or CD8+ T cells sorted from blood, obtained in a trial of the OX40 agonist ivuxolimab. The CDR3 nucleotides read TGTGCCAGCAGCTGGTGGAACAATGAGCAGTTCTTC. Translated: CASSWWNNEQFF. Based on the CDR3 plus reference TRBV7-3 and TRBJ2-1, the full variable domain is GAGVSQTPSNKVTEKGKYVELRCDPISGHTALYWYRQSLGQGPEFLIYFQGTGAADDSGLPNDRFFAVRPEGSVSTLKIQRTERGDSAVYLCASSWWNNEQFFGPGTRLTVL.